This TCR beta chain is drawn from a study of regulatory T cells in long-lasting Graves disease. Documented time point: newly diagnosed GD, antithyroid drugs for less than 3 months. Isolated PBMC RNA provided the starting material for the TCR library. CDR1 and CDR2 from the germline V gene are SGHVS and FNYEAQ. This CDR3 has 17 amino acids. V trimming: 5 bases; J trimming: 4 bases; junction bases outside the gene matches: 14. Investigators prepared the TCR beta libraries by applying iRepertoire HTBI primers and Arm-PCR of CDR3 regions. In TCRdb, the multiplex PCR reads were re-called with MiXCR into one record per CDR3 protein. The table records 500,000 to 700,000 distinct CDR3 sequences, 15% to 20% of them present only once. This same sample was also part of a study on T cells in Graves' hyperthyroidism and ophthalmopathy. That source adds: Clinical symptoms, serum thyroxine, TRAb, thyroid ultrasound and orbital computed tomography informed diagnoses.

The chain recombines TRBV7-6 with TRBJ1-2; 9 nucleotides agree with TRBD1. Sequences were derived from peripheral blood mononuclear cells (PBMCs), sampled at new diagnosis, from a patient treated with antithyroid drugs. The clonotype was recovered from a young woman with Graves disease. CDR3 amino acids: CASSQITGGGKTYGYTF. In DNA form, the CDR3 reads TGTGCCAGCAGCCAAATTACAGGGGGCGGTAAAACCTATGGCTACACCTTC.